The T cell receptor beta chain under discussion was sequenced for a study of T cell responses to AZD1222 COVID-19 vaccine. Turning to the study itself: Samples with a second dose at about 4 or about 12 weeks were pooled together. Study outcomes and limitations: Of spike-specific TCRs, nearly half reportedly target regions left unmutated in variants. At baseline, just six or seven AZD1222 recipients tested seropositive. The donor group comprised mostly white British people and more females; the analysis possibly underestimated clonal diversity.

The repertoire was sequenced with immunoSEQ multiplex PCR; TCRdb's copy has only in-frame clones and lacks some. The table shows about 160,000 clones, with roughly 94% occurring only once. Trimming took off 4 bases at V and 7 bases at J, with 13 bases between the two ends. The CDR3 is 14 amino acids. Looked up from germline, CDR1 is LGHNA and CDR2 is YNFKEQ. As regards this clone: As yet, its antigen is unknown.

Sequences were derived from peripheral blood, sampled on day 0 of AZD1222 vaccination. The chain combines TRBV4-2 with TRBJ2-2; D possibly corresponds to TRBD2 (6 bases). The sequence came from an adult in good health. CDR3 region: CASSRQGGGGELFF. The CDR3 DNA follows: TGTGCCAGCAGCCGCCAGGGAGGCGGCGGGGAGCTGTTTTTT.